The present T cell receptor beta chain was sequenced within a study of regulatory T cells in long-lasting Graves disease. The sample's time point: newly diagnosed GD, antithyroid drugs for less than 3 months. Extracted PBMC RNA gave rise to the TCR library. In this sample, this clonotype turned up many times. The antigen remains undetermined. Study outcomes and limitations: Only peripheral blood was studied, not thyroid tissue.

Arm-PCR with iRepertoire HTBI primers amplified the CDR3 regions for these TCR beta libraries. One entry per CDR3 protein results from TCRdb running MiXCR on the multiplex PCR reads. Counted here are about 380,000 distinct CDR3 sequences, roughly 15% occurring once; the ten biggest clones make up about a fifth. The starting material was peripheral blood mononuclear cells (PBMCs), obtained at new diagnosis, from a patient treated with antithyroid drugs. The TCR was taken from a female donor with Graves disease.

CDR3 amino acids: CASSDEPLGQGEEKLFF. DNA of the CDR3: TGCGCCAGCAGCGACGAACCCCTAGGACAGGGGGAGGAAAAACTGTTTTTT. J is TRBJ1-4 and V is TRBV5-1; 10 nucleotides align to TRBD1. CDR3 length equals 17 residues. Per the germline V gene, CDR1 is SGHRS and CDR2 is YFSETQ. V lost 4 bases to trimming and J lost 8 bases; unmatched junction nucleotides: 14.